This T cell receptor (beta chain) appears in the sequencing data of a study of T cell responses to AZD1222 COVID-19 vaccine. Whole-study results and caveats: Donors in the cohort were predominantly white British and more often female, and clonal diversity was possibly underestimated. Once two AZD1222 doses were given, Spike-specific TCR breadth and depth went up.

This clone was observed a handful of times. The antigen remains unidentified. Assay used: immunoSEQ multiplex PCR; TCRdb lists only in-frame clones, some missing. The sample lists 100,000 to 120,000 clones, approximately 90% occurring once. The CDR3 sequence is 15 residues long. Per the germline V gene, CDR1 is SGHVS and CDR2 is FQNEAQ. Trimming took 2 bases from V and 2 from J, leaving 12 bases between them. This receptor was identified in an adult in good health. Sequenced here: peripheral blood, sampled on day 0 of AZD1222 vaccination. V and J are TRBV7-8 and TRBJ1-1; D perhaps matches TRBD1 (5 bases). The CDR3 DNA follows: TGTGCCAGCAGCTTAAGTTTAGGGGTAAACACTGAAGCTTTCTTT. Translated, it gives CASSLSLGVNTEAFF.